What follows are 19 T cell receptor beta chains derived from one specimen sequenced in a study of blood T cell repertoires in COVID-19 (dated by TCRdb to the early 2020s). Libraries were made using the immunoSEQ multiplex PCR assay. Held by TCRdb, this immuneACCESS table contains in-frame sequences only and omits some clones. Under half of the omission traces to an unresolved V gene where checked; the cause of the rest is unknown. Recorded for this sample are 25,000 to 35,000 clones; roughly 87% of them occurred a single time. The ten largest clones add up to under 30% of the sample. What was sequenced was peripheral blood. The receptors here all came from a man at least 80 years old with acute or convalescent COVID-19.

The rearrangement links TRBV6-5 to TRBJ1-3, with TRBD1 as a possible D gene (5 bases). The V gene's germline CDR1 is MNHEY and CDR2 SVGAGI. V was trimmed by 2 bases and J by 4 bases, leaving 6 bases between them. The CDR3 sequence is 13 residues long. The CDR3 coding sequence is TGTGCCAGCAGTTACGACAGAGGAAACACCATATATTTT. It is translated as CASSYDRGNTIYF.

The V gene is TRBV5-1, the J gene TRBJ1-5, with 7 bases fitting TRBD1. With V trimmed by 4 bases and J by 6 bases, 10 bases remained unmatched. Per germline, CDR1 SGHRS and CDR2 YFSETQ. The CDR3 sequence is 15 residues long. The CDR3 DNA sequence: TGCGCCAGCAGCATAGGGACAGCTCCAAGTCAGCCCCAGCATTTT. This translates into CASSIGTAPSQPQHF.

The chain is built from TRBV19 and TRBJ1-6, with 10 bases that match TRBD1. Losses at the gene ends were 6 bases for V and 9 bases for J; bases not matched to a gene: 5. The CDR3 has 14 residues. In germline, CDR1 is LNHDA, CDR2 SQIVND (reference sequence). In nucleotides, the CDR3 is TGTGCCAGTAGAGGACAGGGGGTGATTTCACCCCTCCACTTT. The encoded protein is CASRGQGVISPLHF.

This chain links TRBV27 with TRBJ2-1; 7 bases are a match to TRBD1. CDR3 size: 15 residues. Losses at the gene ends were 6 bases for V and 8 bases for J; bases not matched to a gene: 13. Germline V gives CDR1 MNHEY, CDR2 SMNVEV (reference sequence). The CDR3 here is CASRRGREGRDEQFF. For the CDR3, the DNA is TGTGCCAGCAGGAGGGGGCGTGAGGGAAGGGATGAGCAGTTCTTC.

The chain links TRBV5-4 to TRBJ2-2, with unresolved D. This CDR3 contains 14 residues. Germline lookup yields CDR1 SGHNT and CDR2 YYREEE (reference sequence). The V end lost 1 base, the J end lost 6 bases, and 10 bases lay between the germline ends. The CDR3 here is CASSLSVDSGELFF. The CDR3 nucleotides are TGTGCCAGCAGCTTGTCTGTAGATTCCGGGGAGCTGTTTTTT.

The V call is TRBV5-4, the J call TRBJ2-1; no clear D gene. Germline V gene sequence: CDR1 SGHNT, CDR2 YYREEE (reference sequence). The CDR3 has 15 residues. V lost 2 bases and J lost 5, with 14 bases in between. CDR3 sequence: CASSFGDWLNNEQFF. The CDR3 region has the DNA TGTGCCAGCAGCTTCGGAGACTGGCTGAACAATGAGCAGTTCTTC.

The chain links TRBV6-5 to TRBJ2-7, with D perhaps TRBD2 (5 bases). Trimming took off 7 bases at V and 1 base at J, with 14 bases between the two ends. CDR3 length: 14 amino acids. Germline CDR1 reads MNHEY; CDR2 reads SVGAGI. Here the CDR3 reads CASTPRARSYEQYF. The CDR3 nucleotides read TGTGCCAGCACCCCGAGGGCTCGATCCTACGAGCAGTACTTC.

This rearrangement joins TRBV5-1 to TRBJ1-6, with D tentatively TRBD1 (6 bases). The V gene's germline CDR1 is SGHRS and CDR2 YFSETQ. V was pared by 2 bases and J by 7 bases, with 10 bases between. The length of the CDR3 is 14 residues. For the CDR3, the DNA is TGCGCCAGCAGCTTTACAGGGCCCAATTCACCCCTCCACTTT. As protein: CASSFTGPNSPLHF.

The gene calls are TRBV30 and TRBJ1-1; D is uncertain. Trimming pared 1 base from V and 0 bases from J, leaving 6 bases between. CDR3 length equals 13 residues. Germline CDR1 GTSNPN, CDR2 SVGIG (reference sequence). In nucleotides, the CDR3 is TGTGCCTGGAGTGCCAGATTGAACACTGAAGCTTTCTTT. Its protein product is CAWSARLNTEAFF.

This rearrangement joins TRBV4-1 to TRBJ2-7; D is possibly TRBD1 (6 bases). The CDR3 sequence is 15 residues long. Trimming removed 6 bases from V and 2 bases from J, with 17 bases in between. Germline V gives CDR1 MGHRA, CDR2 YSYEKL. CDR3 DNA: TGCGCCAGCAGTCCAGCGACAGGTACAACCTACGAGCAGTACTTC. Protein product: CASSPATGTTYEQYF.

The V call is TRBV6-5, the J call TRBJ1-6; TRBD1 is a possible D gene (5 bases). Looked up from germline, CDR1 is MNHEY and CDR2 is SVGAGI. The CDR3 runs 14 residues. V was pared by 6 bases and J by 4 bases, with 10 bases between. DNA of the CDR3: TGTGCCAGCAGGCCGACAGCATATAATTCACCCCTCCACTTT. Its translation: CASRPTAYNSPLHF.

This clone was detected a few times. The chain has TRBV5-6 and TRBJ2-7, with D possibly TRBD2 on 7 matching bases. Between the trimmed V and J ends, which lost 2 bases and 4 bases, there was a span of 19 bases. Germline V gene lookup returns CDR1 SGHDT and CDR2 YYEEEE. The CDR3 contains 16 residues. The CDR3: CASSLAGGLNLYEQYF. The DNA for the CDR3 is TGTGCCAGCAGCTTAGCCGGGGGGCTCAATCTTTACGAGCAGTACTTC.

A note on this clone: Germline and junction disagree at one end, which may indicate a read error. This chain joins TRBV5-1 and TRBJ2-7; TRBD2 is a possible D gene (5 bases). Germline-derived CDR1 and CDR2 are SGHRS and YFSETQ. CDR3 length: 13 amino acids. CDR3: CASSFETFLAQSF. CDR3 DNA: TGCGCCAGCAGCTTCGAGACATTTCTAGCTCAATCGTTC.

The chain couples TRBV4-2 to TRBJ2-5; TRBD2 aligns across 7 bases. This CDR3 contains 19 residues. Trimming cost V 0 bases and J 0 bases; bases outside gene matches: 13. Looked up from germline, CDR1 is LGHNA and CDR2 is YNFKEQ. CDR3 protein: CASSQDQGRASGYQETQYF. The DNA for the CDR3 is TGTGCCAGCAGCCAAGATCAAGGACGGGCTAGCGGATACCAAGAGACCCAGTACTTC.

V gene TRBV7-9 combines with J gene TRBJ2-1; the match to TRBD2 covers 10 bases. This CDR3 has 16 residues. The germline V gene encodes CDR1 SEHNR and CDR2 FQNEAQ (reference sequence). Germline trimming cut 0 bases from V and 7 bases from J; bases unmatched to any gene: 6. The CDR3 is CASSLAGGLAKNEQFF. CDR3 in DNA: TGTGCCAGCAGCTTAGCCGGGGGACTAGCGAAAAATGAGCAGTTCTTC.

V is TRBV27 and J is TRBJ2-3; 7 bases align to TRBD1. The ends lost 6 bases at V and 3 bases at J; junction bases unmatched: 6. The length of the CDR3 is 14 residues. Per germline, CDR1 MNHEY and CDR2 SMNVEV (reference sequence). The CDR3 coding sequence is TGTGCCAGCAGCCTACAGGGGATTACAGATACGCAGTATTTT. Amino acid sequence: CASSLQGITDTQYF.

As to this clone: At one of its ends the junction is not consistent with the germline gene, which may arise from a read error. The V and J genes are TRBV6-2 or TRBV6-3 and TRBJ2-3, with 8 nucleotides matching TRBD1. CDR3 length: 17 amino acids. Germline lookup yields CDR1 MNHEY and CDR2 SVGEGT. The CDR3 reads CASRYLMDRAGTDTQYF. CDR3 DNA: TGTGCCAGCAGATACTTGATGGACAGGGCGGGCACAGATACGCAGTATTTT.

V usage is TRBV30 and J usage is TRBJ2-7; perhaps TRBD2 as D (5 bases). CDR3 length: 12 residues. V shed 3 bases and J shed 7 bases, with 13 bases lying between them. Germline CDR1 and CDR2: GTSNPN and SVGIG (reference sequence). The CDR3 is CAWRRRVGEQYF. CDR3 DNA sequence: TGTGCCTGGAGAAGGCGGGTGGGGGAGCAGTACTTC.

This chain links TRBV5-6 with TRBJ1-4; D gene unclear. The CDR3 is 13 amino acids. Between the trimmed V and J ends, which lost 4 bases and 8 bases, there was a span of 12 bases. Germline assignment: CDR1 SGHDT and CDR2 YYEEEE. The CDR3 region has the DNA TGTGCCAGCAGCCAGGCTGGGTTCGAAAAACTGTTTTTT. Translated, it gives CASSQAGFEKLFF. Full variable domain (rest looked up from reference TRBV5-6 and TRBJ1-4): DAGVTQSPTHLIKTRGQQVTLRCSPKSGHDTVSWYQQALGQGPQFIFQYYEEEERQRGNFPDRFSGHQFPNYSSELNVNALLLGDSALYLCASSQAGFEKLFFGSGTQLSVL.